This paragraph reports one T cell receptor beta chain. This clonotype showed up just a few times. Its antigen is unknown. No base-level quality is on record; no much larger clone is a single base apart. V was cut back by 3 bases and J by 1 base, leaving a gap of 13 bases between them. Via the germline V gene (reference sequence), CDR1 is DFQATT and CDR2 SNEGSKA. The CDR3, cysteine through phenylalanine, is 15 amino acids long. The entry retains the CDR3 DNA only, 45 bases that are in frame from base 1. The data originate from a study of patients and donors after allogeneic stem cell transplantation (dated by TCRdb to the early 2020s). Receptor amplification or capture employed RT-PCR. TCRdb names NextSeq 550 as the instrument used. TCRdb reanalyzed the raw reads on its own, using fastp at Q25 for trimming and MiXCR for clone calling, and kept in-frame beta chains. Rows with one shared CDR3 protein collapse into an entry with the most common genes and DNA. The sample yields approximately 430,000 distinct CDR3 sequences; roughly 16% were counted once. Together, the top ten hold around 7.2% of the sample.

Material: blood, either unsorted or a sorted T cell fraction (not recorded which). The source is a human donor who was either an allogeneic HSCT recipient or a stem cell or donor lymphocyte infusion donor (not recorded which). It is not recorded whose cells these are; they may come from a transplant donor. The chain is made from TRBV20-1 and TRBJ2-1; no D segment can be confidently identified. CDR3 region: CSASFERQSYNEQFF. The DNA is TGCAGTGCTAGTTTCGAGCGTCAATCCTACAATGAGCAGTTCTTC.